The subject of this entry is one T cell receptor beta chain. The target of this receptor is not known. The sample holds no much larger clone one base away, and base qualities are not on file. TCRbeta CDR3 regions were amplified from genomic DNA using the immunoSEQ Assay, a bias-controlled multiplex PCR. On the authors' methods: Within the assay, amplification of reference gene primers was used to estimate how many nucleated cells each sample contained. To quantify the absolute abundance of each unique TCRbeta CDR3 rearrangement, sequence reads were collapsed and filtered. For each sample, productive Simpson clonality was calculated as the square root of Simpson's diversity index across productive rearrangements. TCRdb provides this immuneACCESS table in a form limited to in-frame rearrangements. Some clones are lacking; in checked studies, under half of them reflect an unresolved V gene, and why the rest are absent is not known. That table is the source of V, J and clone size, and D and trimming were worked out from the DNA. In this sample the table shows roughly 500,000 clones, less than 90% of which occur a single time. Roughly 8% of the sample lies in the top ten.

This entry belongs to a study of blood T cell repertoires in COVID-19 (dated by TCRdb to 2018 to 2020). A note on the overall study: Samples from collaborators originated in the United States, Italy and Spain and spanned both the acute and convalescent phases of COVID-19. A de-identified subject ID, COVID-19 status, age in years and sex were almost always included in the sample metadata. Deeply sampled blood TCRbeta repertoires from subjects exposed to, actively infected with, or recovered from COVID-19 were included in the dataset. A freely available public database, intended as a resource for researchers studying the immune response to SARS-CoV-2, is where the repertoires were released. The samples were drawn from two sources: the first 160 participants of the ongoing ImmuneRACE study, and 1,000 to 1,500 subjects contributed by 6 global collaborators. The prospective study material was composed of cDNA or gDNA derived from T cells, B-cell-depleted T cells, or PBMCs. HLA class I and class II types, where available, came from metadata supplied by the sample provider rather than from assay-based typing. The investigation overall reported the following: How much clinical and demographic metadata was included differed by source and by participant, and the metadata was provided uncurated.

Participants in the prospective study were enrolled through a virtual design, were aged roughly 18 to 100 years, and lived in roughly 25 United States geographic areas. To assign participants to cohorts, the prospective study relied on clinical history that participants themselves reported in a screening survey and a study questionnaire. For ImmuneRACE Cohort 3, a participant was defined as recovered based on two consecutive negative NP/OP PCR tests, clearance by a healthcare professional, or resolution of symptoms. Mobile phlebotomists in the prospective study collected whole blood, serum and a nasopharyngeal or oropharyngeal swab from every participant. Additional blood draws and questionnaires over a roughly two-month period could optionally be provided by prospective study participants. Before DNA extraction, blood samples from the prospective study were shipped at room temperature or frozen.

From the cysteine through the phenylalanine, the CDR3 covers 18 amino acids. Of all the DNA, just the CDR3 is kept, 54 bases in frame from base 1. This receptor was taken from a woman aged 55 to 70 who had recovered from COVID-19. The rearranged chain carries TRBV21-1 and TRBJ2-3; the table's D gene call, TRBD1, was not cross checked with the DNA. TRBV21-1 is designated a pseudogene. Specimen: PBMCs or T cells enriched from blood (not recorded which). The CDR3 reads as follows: CASSKLGGTNQLTDTQYF. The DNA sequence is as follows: TGTGCCAGCAGCAAATTAGGGGGAACTAACCAACTAACAGATACGCAGTATTTT.